This record concerns one T cell receptor beta chain sequence. Assay used: immunoSEQ multiplex PCR; TCRdb lists only in-frame clones, some missing. The data show about 33,000 clones, approximately 89% seen once. V dropped 4 bases and J dropped 4; count of bases not matched to a gene: 11. Germline values: CDR1 SGHRS, CDR2 YFSETQ. The CDR3 covers 17 residues. The data were obtained in a study of blood T cell repertoires in COVID-19. As for the study in general: The study drew acute and convalescent COVID-19 samples from the United States, Italy and Spain. Sources were T cells, B-cell-depleted T cells, or PBMCs; the material itself was cDNA or gDNA.

Sequenced: peripheral blood. The receptor's source is a human donor in a cohort sampled during active COVID-19. V is TRBV5-1 and J is TRBJ2-1; 10 nucleotides match TRBD2. CDR3 region: CASSIPSGSDGYNEQFF. CDR3 coding DNA: TGCGCCAGCAGCATCCCTAGCGGGAGTGATGGTTACAATGAGCAGTTCTTC.